A single sample gave rise to the 16 T cell receptor beta chains below, sequenced in a study of shared clonotypes between healthy human individuals. TCRdb's copy holds only in-frame clones and misses some; the assay was immunoSEQ multiplex PCR. The data contain about 750,000 clones, nearly 95% of them singletons. It was CD45RO-negative cells, positively selected for CCR7, that made up naive CD8 cells, with terminally differentiated effector memory CD45RA+ cells excluded. The sample comprised naive CD8+ T cells sorted from blood. These receptors were taken from a man aged 25-45 years in good health.

In nucleotides, the CDR3 is TGTGCCAGCAGGGGAGGGTCCAACAATGAGCAGTTCTTC. This translates into CASRGGSNNEQFF. V gene TRBV9 combines with J gene TRBJ2-1; 7 bases are shared with TRBD2. The CDR3 has 13 amino acids. V was clipped by 5 bases and J by 5 bases; unmatched bases: 4. From germline, CDR1 is SGDLS and CDR2 YYNGEE.

This clone was counted a few times. The V and J genes are TRBV7-3 and TRBJ2-3; 10 bases map to TRBD2. Germline V lookup: CDR1 SGHTA, CDR2 FQGTGA. Losses at the gene ends were 5 bases for V and 1 base for J; bases not matched to a gene: 3. This CDR3 spans 15 amino acids. The CDR3 bases are TGTGCCAGCAGCACTCTAGCGGGAGGCACAGATACGCAGTATTTT. Its protein product is CASSTLAGGTDTQYF.

This chain joins TRBV29-1 and TRBJ2-1, with unresolved D. CDR1 and CDR2 from the germline V gene are SQVTM and ANQGSEA. This CDR3 is built from 15 residues. The V end was cut by 1 base, the J end by 9 bases, with 19 bases between. The CDR3 protein is CSVEAPLSGPIEQFF. CDR3 sequence (DNA): TGCAGCGTTGAAGCCCCCCTATCGGGCCCAATTGAGCAGTTCTTC.

The V gene is TRBV15, the J gene TRBJ2-7; D uncertain. CDR1 LNHNV and CDR2 YYDKDF come from the germline V gene (reference sequence). The CDR3 contains 14 residues. Deletions cut 0 bases from V and 7 bases from J, with 13 bases between. In nucleotides, the CDR3 is TGTGCCACCAGCAGAGAGTCATCGCCCGGGGAGCAGTACTTC. Translation: CATSRESSPGEQYF.

This chain connects TRBV11-2 to TRBJ2-7; D uncertain. V shed 0 bases and J shed 4 bases, with 13 bases lying between them. Germline CDR1 SGHAT, CDR2 FQNNGV. The CDR3 is made up of 15 amino acids. The CDR3 reads CASSLEVSGGYEQYF. CDR3 nucleotides: TGTGCCAGCAGCTTAGAGGTTTCCGGCGGATACGAGCAGTACTTC.

V gene TRBV5-1 combines with J gene TRBJ2-7; 7 nucleotides align to TRBD1. CDR3 length: 13 residues. V shed 4 bases, J shed 5 bases, and the junction held 6 bases outside the gene matches. Germline V gene data show CDR1 as SGHRS and CDR2 as YFSETQ. CDR3 DNA sequence: TGCGCCAGCAGCCAAGGGGGCTGGGACGAGCAGTACTTC. This sequence encodes CASSQGGWDEQYF.

This chain joins TRBV7-9 and TRBJ1-4; D is perhaps TRBD1 (5 bases). CDR3 length: 14 amino acids. V was cut by 4 bases and J by 5 bases, with 11 bases left in between. CDR1 and CDR2 (germline): SEHNR, FQNEAQ (reference sequence). The CDR3 region is CASSSATGNEKLFF. The DNA of the CDR3 is TGTGCCAGCAGCTCTGCCACAGGAAATGAAAAACTGTTTTTT.

The rearrangement uses TRBV6-5 and TRBJ2-7; the D gene is possibly TRBD1 (6 bases). Trimming stripped 8 bases from V and 0 bases from J, with 14 bases between. This CDR3 comprises 14 residues. The germline V gene encodes CDR1 MNHEY and CDR2 SVGAGI. The CDR3 region is CASGTTGLSYEQYF. The CDR3 DNA reads TGTGCCAGCGGAACCACAGGGCTCTCCTACGAGCAGTACTTC.

CDR3 in DNA: TGTGCCAGCAGCGCCCTGACTAGGGGGTGGAGTAGCGAGCAGTACTTC. Protein product: CASSALTRGWSSEQYF. This chain links TRBV7-2 with TRBJ2-7; perhaps D is TRBD1 or TRBD2 (6 bases each). Germline CDR1 reads SGHTA; CDR2 reads FQGNSA. Trimming stripped 5 bases from V and 6 bases from J, with 23 bases between. The length of the CDR3 is 16 residues.

This sequence joins TRBV9 and TRBJ2-7, with D maybe TRBD2 (6 bases). CDR3 length: 15 amino acids. With 0 bases removed from V and 3 bases from J, the gap between germline ends came to 13 bases. CDR1 and CDR2 (germline): SGDLS, YYNGEE. The CDR3 DNA is TGTGCCAGCAGCGTAGATCTGGGAGGAGACTACGAGCAGTACTTC. This gives the protein CASSVDLGGDYEQYF.

A note on this clone: The sample carries other DNA sequences with the same CDR3. The chain recombines TRBV10-1 with TRBJ2-3; 7 nucleotides agree with TRBD2. Trimming at V came to 8 bases and at J to 1 base, leaving 3 bases not matched to a gene. The germline V gene has CDR1 WNHNN and CDR2 SYGVQD (reference sequence). This CDR3 comprises 13 residues. The CDR3 loop reads CASGGVGTDTQYF. The CDR3 coding sequence is TGCGCCAGCGGGGGGGTTGGCACAGATACGCAGTATTTT.

The chain joins TRBV5-1 to TRBJ2-3, with 11 bases identical to TRBD2. With V trimmed by 4 bases and J by 5 bases, 15 bases remained unmatched. The CDR3 is 18 residues long. Germline V gives CDR1 SGHRS, CDR2 YFSETQ. DNA for the CDR3: TGCGCCAGCAGCCCTAGACTAGCGGGAACCTCTAGGGTAGATACGCAGTATTTT. Protein product: CASSPRLAGTSRVDTQYF. Combining the CDR3 with reference TRBV5-1 and TRBJ2-3 gives the whole variable domain KAGVTQTPRYLIKTRGQQVTLSCSPISGHRSVSWYQQTPGQGLQFLFEYFSETQRNKGNFPGRFSGRQFSNSRSEMNVSTLELGDSALYLCASSPRLAGTSRVDTQYFGPGTRLTVL.

This clone was seen a handful of times. In the same sample, other DNA sequences code for this CDR3. The J gene is TRBJ2-1, the V gene TRBV6-4; the match to TRBD1 covers 7 bases. The J segment lost 3 bases and the V segment lost 0 bases, leaving 2 bases of the junction unmatched. This CDR3 has 15 amino acids. Germline lookup yields CDR1 MRHNA and CDR2 SNTAGT. CDR3 sequence reads: CASSDSAGGYNEQFF. The CDR3 DNA follows: TGTGCCAGCAGTGACTCAGCAGGGGGCTACAATGAGCAGTTCTTC.

This clone has only one observation. The V and J genes are TRBV6-5 and TRBJ1-1; D uncertain. From germline, CDR1 is MNHEY and CDR2 SVGAGI. V lost 4 bases and J lost 5, with 11 bases in between. This CDR3 has 13 amino acids. CDR3 sequence reads: CASSWLRRTEAFF. The CDR3 nucleotides read TGTGCCAGCAGTTGGCTGAGGAGGACTGAAGCTTTCTTT.

The V gene is TRBV7-9, the J gene TRBJ1-1; tentatively, D is TRBD1 (5 bases). The CDR3 length is 16 residues. Germline-derived CDR1 and CDR2 are SEHNR and FQNEAQ (reference sequence). Trimming removed 5 bases from V and 11 bases from J, with 27 bases in between. The CDR3 DNA is TGTGCCAGCAGCCACCCCGTGGGCGAACCCGATGAGGGGGCTTTCTTT. Translating gives CASSHPVGEPDEGAFF. Based on the CDR3 plus reference TRBV7-9 and TRBJ1-1, the full variable domain is DTGVSQNPRHKITKRGQNVTFRCDPISEHNRLYWYRQTLGQGPEFLTYFQNEAQLEKSRLLSDRFSAERPKGSFSTLEIQRTEQGDSAMYLCASSHPVGEPDEGAFFGQGTRLTVV.

The rearrangement joins TRBV5-6 to TRBJ2-3; the D gene is possibly TRBD2 (6 bases). CDR3 length: 13 amino acids. Germline lookup yields CDR1 SGHDT and CDR2 YYEEEE. V was cut by 4 bases and J by 10 bases, with 16 bases left in between. The CDR3 DNA sequence: TGTGCCAGCAGCGTGGGGGGACTGATTCCGCAGTATTTT. This sequence encodes CASSVGGLIPQYF. The variable domain in full, with the rest retrieved from reference TRBV5-6 and TRBJ2-3, is DAGVTQSPTHLIKTRGQQVTLRCSPKSGHDTVSWYQQALGQGPQFIFQYYEEEERQRGNFPDRFSGHQFPNYSSELNVNALLLGDSALYLCASSVGGLIPQYFGPGTRLTVL.